Sequencing of this T cell receptor (beta chain) was carried out in a study of low-dose radiotherapy and immunotherapy resistance in tumors. In the study overall: Cohort 1 was treated with 0.5 Gy per fraction at 2-week intervals, amounting to 6.5 Gy overall. Those assigned to Cohort 2 were treated with 1 Gy per fraction every two weeks (13 Gy in total over 26 weeks). Patients were given intravenous nivolumab 240 mg every two weeks plus ipilimumab 1 mg/kg every six weeks.

Time point noted: before trial treatment. The therapy administered to donors comprised nivolumab, ipilimumab, aspirin, low-dose cyclophosphamide and low-dose radiotherapy. cDNA synthesis used a TRAV/TRBV-specific primer set for both chains. With a constant-region primer and a V-primer adapter, TCRs were subjected to roughly 18 PCR cycles of amplification. TCRdb re-called the reads with MiXCR, one entry per CDR3 protein. Of roughly 60,000 distinct CDR3 sequences listed, approximately 25% are singletons. The sample in question was PBMCs, obtained before treatment. The receptor was derived from a male donor with prostate cancer.

The CDR3 here is CSARDIQTQYF. In nucleotides, the CDR3 is TGCAGTGCTAGAGATATACAGACCCAGTACTTC. The V call is TRBV20-1, the J call TRBJ2-5; D is unclear. The length of the CDR3 is 11 residues. V was trimmed by 0 bases and J by 6 bases, leaving 5 bases between them. Germline V CDR1 and CDR2: DFQATT, SNEGSKA (reference sequence).